Listed here are 25 T cell receptor beta chains from one sample, sequenced in a study of blood T cell repertoires in COVID-19. This table comes from immunoSEQ multiplex PCR, and its TCRdb copy is limited to in-frame clones, with some not included. The sample yields tens of thousands of clones, roughly 91% seen once. Sequenced material: peripheral blood. These TCRs come from a man aged 50-59 years with COVID-19, enrolled during active disease.

The V gene is TRBV19, the J gene TRBJ1-5, with TRBD1 as a possible D gene (5 bases). CDR3 size: 16 residues. Germline lookup yields CDR1 LNHDA and CDR2 SQIVND (reference sequence). The V gene lost 0 bases and the J gene lost 4 bases, with 13 bases spanning the gap. In DNA form, the CDR3 reads TGTGCCAGTAGTATAGAGCACAGGCGTAGGAATCAGCCCCAGCATTTT. This sequence encodes CASSIEHRRRNQPQHF.

This clone occurred once. The rearrangement links TRBV14 to TRBJ1-2; no reliable D call. Germline V gives CDR1 SGHDN, CDR2 FVKESK. The CDR3 sequence is 12 residues long. The V and J ends lost 4 bases and 1 base respectively, with 4 bases between them. The CDR3 coding sequence is TGTGCCAGCAGCCGCGGTAACTATGGCTACACCTTC. Its translation: CASSRGNYGYTF.

V is TRBV12-2 and J is TRBJ1-5; the D call of TRBD1 is as the table states it, not checked on the DNA. TRBV12-2 is annotated as a pseudogene. This CDR3 comprises 17 residues. CDR3 sequence: CASRLAGTGGYNQPQHF. The DNA for the CDR3 is TGTGCAAGTCGCTTAGCGGGGACAGGGGGGTACAATCAGCCCCAGCATTTT.

This chain links TRBV27 with TRBJ2-2, with a possible D match to TRBD2 (5 bases). Trimming removed 5 bases from V and 5 bases from J, with 12 bases in between. CDR3 length: 14 amino acids. Germline V CDR1 and CDR2: MNHEY, SMNVEV (reference sequence). CDR3 loop: CASSTLPGTGELFF. Here the CDR3 DNA reads TGTGCCAGCAGTACCCTCCCGGGGACCGGGGAGCTGTTTTTT.

The CDR3 loop reads CASRSPGQINYGYTF. CDR3 nucleotide sequence: TGTGCCAGCAGATCACCGGGACAAATAAACTATGGCTACACCTTC. The chain couples TRBV11-2 to TRBJ1-2; tentative D call: TRBD1 (6 bases). The CDR3 extends over 15 amino acids. Germline lookup yields CDR1 SGHAT and CDR2 FQNNGV. V lost 6 bases, J lost 2 bases, and 16 bases lay in between.

V gene TRBV7-4 combines with J gene TRBJ2-3, with 8 bases that match TRBD2. The CDR3 spans 17 residues. J gave up 5 bases and V 1 base, and 11 bases lay outside the gene matches. Germline V gene lookup returns CDR1 SGHVT and CDR2 SQSDAQ. DNA of the CDR3: TGTGCCAGCAGCTTAGGGGGAGGAGCGGGAGATGGAGATACGCAGTATTTT. It translates to CASSLGGGAGDGDTQYF. The full variable domain, rest sourced from reference TRBV7-4 and TRBJ2-3, is GAGVSQSPRYKVAKRGRDVALRCDSISGHVTLYWYRQTLGQGSEVLTYSQSDAQRDKSGRPSGRFSAERPERSVSTLKIQRTEQGDSAVYLCASSLGGGAGDGDTQYFGPGTRLTVL.

This clone was observed once. The chain combines TRBV7-9 with TRBJ2-2; 12 bases align to TRBD2. This CDR3 comprises 16 residues. The V gene's germline CDR1 is SEHNR and CDR2 FQNEAQ (reference sequence). V shed 3 bases and J 6 bases; nucleotides not matched to a gene: 5. The CDR3 region has the DNA TGTGCCAGCAGCTTGGGACTAGCGGGTCCGGCCGGGGAGCTGTTTTTT. Its translation: CASSLGLAGPAGELFF.

Only a few counts were recorded for this clone. The chain carries TRBV12-3 or TRBV12-4 and TRBJ1-1; perhaps TRBD1 as D (6 bases). V shed 10 bases and J shed 11 bases, with 20 bases lying between them. This CDR3 region has 12 residues. The CDR3 DNA is TGTGCCACCGCTTTACAGGGAGTGCGGGCTTTCTTT. Translated, it gives CATALQGVRAFF.

V gene TRBV7-2 combines with J gene TRBJ2-3; 8 bases are a match to TRBD1. The CDR3 covers 17 residues. Germline V gene data show CDR1 as SGHTA and CDR2 as FQGNSA. The trim removed 5 bases at V and 5 bases at J, leaving 15 bases unmatched. CDR3 sequence reads: CASSKGQATRTGDTQYF. The CDR3 nucleotides read TGTGCCAGCAGCAAGGGACAGGCCACCCGCACTGGAGATACGCAGTATTTT.

The V and J genes are TRBV30 and TRBJ1-2, with no clear D. This CDR3 region has 14 residues. V lost 2 bases and J 4 bases, leaving 14 bases between the germline ends. The germline V gene has CDR1 GTSNPN and CDR2 SVGIG (reference sequence). The CDR3 here is CAWSREENPYGYTF. The DNA for the CDR3 is TGTGCCTGGAGTAGAGAGGAGAATCCCTATGGCTACACCTTC.

The chain joins TRBV10-3 to TRBJ2-1, with D possibly matching TRBD1 (6 bases). The V end lost 6 bases, the J end lost 9 bases, and 15 bases lay between the germline ends. The CDR3 has 13 amino acids. Looked up from germline, CDR1 is ENHRY and CDR2 is SYGVKD. CDR3 nucleotide sequence: TGTGCCATCAGAAGGGGGATAGAGGGTGAGCAGTTCTTC. This sequence encodes CAIRRGIEGEQFF.

The chain uses TRBV5-1 and TRBJ2-1; 11 nucleotides line up with TRBD2. CDR1 and CDR2 from the germline V gene are SGHRS and YFSETQ. Losses at the gene ends were 3 bases for V and 4 bases for J; bases not matched to a gene: 6. This CDR3 is 16 amino acids long. CDR3 sequence (DNA): TGCGCCAGCAGCTCGACATTAGCGGGAGGGTACAATGAGCAGTTCTTC. It specifies CASSSTLAGGYNEQFF.

The genes are TRBV9 and TRBJ2-6; D gene unclear. The CDR3 has 14 amino acids. Germline CDR1 and CDR2: SGDLS and YYNGEE. V was cut by 0 bases and J by 1 base, with 2 bases left in between. The CDR3 loop is CASSVASGANVLTF. The CDR3 nucleotides are TGTGCCAGCAGCGTAGCGTCTGGGGCCAACGTCCTGACTTTC. The whole variable domain, filled in from reference TRBV9 and TRBJ2-6, reads DSGVTQTPKHLITATGQRVTLRCSPRSGDLSVYWYQQSLDQGLQFLIQYYNGEERAKGNILERFSAQQFPDLHSELNLSSLELGDSALYFCASSVASGANVLTFGAGSRLTVL.

The chain joins TRBV4-3 to TRBJ1-4; D gene ambiguous. Germline V gene lookup returns CDR1 LGHNA and CDR2 YSLEER. This CDR3 spans 12 amino acids. V shed 2 bases and J shed 6 bases, with 4 bases lying between them. CDR3 residues: CASSQIDEKLFF. CDR3 sequence (DNA): TGCGCCAGCAGCCAAATAGATGAAAAACTGTTTTTT.

The chain combines TRBV2 with TRBJ2-7; TRBD1 is a possible D gene (5 bases). The germline V gene has CDR1 SNHLY and CDR2 FYNNEI. The V end was cut by 2 bases, the J end by 0 bases, with 8 bases between. The CDR3 runs to 14 residues. For the CDR3, the DNA is TGTGCCAGCAGTGAACAGGGAAGCTCCTACGAGCAGTACTTC. This encodes CASSEQGSSYEQYF.

The chain recombines TRBV6-5 with TRBJ2-1; 10 nucleotides align to TRBD2. The V and J ends lost 8 bases and 7 bases, in that order; junction bases with no gene match: 2. CDR1 and CDR2 from the germline V gene are MNHEY and SVGAGI. The CDR3 sequence is 12 residues long. Written as DNA, the CDR3 is TGTGCCAGCCGGACTAGCGGAAATGAGCAGTTCTTC. Its protein is CASRTSGNEQFF.

As for this clone: Within the sample, other DNA sequences also encode this same CDR3. This chain connects TRBV7-2 to TRBJ2-7; D call uncertain. V shed 6 bases and J shed 6 bases, with 12 bases lying between them. This CDR3 contains 12 residues. CDR1 and CDR2 (germline): SGHTA, FQGNSA. The CDR3 nucleotides read TGTGCCAGCAGTCCCTCTGTGCGCGAGCAGTACTTC. It translates to CASSPSVREQYF.

The chain uses TRBV11-3 and TRBJ2-2; TRBD1 matches at 9 bases. J was trimmed by 6 bases and V by 5 bases; bases with no gene match: 7. The germline V gene encodes CDR1 SGHNT and CDR2 YENEEA. The CDR3 sequence is 15 residues long. Here the CDR3 reads CASSLRQGGPGELFF. CDR3 DNA sequence: TGTGCCAGCAGCCTAAGACAGGGGGGTCCCGGGGAGCTGTTTTTT.

The genes are TRBV11-2 and TRBJ2-1, with D possibly matching TRBD2 (5 bases). The V gene's germline CDR1 is SGHAT and CDR2 FQNNGV. This CDR3 is built from 13 residues. The V gene lost 4 bases and the J gene lost 12 bases, with 16 bases spanning the gap. The CDR3, as DNA: TGTGCCAGCAGCTCAGACTACGTCCGGGGGCAGTTCTTC. It codes for CASSSDYVRGQFF.

This CDR3 reads CASSLSASGNEQFF. The CDR3 DNA sequence: TGTGCCAGCAGCTTATCAGCTAGCGGGAATGAGCAGTTCTTC. V gene TRBV11-3 combines with J gene TRBJ2-1, with TRBD2 matching over 8 bases. This CDR3 is 14 amino acids long. Germline CDR1 SGHNT, CDR2 YENEEA. Trimming cost V 2 bases and J 7 bases; bases outside gene matches: 4.

J is TRBJ2-1 and V is TRBV5-1; 10 bases fit TRBD2. After removal of 4 bases from V and 7 bases from J, the junction contained 14 bases not matched to a gene. The CDR3 runs to 17 residues. Germline CDR1 reads SGHRS; CDR2 reads YFSETQ. The CDR3 region has the DNA TGCGCCAGCAGCACCGCCTTAGCGGGGGGTTCGAAGAATGAGCAGTTCTTC. The encoded protein is CASSTALAGGSKNEQFF.

V usage is TRBV28 and J usage is TRBJ1-1; TRBD1 matches at 9 bases. CDR1 MDHEN and CDR2 SYDVKM come from the germline V gene. The trim removed 6 bases at V and 5 bases at J, leaving 7 bases unmatched. The CDR3 runs to 14 residues. CDR3 sequence (DNA): TGTGCCAGCAGCATGGGACAGGGTCAAACTGAAGCTTTCTTT. This sequence encodes CASSMGQGQTEAFF.

V usage is TRBV7-9 and J usage is TRBJ2-5, with 7 bases fitting TRBD2. Unmatched junction bases numbered 8, after V lost 3 bases and J lost 1 base. The CDR3 extends over 16 amino acids. Germline V CDR1 and CDR2: SEHNR, FQNEAQ (reference sequence). CDR3 in amino acids: CASSFREGPLQETQYF. Here the CDR3 DNA reads TGTGCCAGCAGCTTTAGGGAGGGCCCCCTCCAAGAGACCCAGTACTTC.

J is TRBJ2-1 and V is TRBV9, with D possibly TRBD1 on 6 matching bases. This CDR3 comprises 16 residues. Germline assignment: CDR1 SGDLS and CDR2 YYNGEE. The V and J ends lost 1 base and 5 bases respectively, with 16 bases between them. The CDR3 region is CASSVYTGSLNNEQFF. The CDR3 DNA is TGTGCCAGCAGCGTATATACAGGGTCCTTAAACAATGAGCAGTTCTTC.

The chain uses TRBV29-1 and TRBJ1-1, with D perhaps matching TRBD1 (6 bases). The CDR3 length is 13 residues. The V gene's germline CDR1 is SQVTM and CDR2 ANQGSEA. The V end lost 7 bases, the J end lost 1 base, and 13 bases lay between the germline ends. The chain's CDR3 is CSAAQGTNTEAFF. The DNA for the CDR3 is TGCAGCGCCGCGCAGGGGACGAACACTGAAGCTTTCTTT.